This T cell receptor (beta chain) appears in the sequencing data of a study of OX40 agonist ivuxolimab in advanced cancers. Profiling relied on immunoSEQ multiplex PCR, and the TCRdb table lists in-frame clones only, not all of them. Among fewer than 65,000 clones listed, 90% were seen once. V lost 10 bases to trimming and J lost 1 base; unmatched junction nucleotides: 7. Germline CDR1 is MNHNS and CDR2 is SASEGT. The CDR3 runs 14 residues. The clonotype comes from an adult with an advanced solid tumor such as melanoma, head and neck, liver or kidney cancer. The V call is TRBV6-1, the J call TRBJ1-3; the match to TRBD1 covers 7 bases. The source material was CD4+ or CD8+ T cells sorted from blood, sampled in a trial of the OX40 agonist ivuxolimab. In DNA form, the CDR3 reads TGTGCCAACAGCGCAGGGGGTTCTGGAAACACCATATATTTT. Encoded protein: CANSAGGSGNTIYF.